These T cell receptor beta chains were read from a single sample in a study of blood T cells in healthy people across ages. TCRdb recomputed calls from the 5' RACE reads with MiXCR, one row per CDR3 protein. The data hold about 930,000 distinct CDR3 sequences, with about 27% observed a single time. Another study also made use of these data, one on T cells of mothers and their children.

Source material: blood. The receptors originated from a woman aged 40-49 years in good health. Each CDR3 is given with its conserved first and last residue. The D gene is left open where the match is weak. Clone size is shown for a subset of rows, as once, few, many or a class of expanded clone.

j_gene,abundance,v_gene,d_gene,CDR3aa,CDR3nt
TRBJ2-7,once,TRBV29-1,TRBD2,CSGGLAGVGSYNEQYF,TGCAGTGGGGGACTAGCGGGGGTGGGGTCCTACAATGAGCAGTACTTC
TRBJ2-1,NA,TRBV19,NA,CASSIEGPRYNNEQFF,TGTGCCAGTAGTATAGAGGGCCCCCGATACAACAATGAGCAGTTCTTC
TRBJ2-4,many,TRBV7-2,NA,CASSPQGRQNIQYF,TGTGCCAGCAGCCCTCAGGGAAGACAAAACATTCAGTACTTC
TRBJ2-3,NA,TRBV7-3,NA,CASSLPGVTDTQYF,TGTGCCAGCAGCTTACCGGGGGTCACAGATACGCAGTATTTT
TRBJ2-1,many,TRBV4-1,TRBD2,CASSQEGLAGDTYNEQFF,TGCGCCAGCAGCCAAGAAGGGCTAGCGGGGGATACCTACAATGAGCAGTTCTTC
TRBJ1-2,few,TRBV28,NA,CASSASGRDGYTF,TGTGCCAGCAGTGCCTCAGGGAGAGATGGCTACACCTTC
TRBJ1-1,NA,TRBV9,NA,CASSPLPGGDTEAFF,TGTGCCAGCAGCCCTCTGCCAGGAGGTGACACTGAAGCTTTCTTT
TRBJ2-7,many,TRBV7-2,TRBD2,CASSFGLAGIYEQYF,TGTGCCAGCAGCTTCGGACTAGCGGGGATCTACGAGCAGTACTTC
TRBJ2-1,many,TRBV7-8,NA,CASSRVADEQFF,TGTGCCAGCAGCAGGGTTGCAGATGAGCAGTTCTTC
TRBJ2-1,few,TRBV9,NA,CASSVDPKADTYNEQFF,TGTGCCAGCAGCGTAGATCCCAAAGCAGATACCTACAATGAGCAGTTCTTC
TRBJ1-5,NA,TRBV27,TRBD1,CASSPTGGDQHF,TGTGCCAGCAGCCCTACAGGGGGTGATCAGCATTTT
TRBJ2-7,NA,TRBV28,TRBD1,CASSLRDRVVDEQYF,TGTGCCAGCAGCCTCCGGGACAGGGTAGTCGACGAGCAGTACTTC
TRBJ2-7,many,TRBV10-3,TRBD2,CAISGISGGSPSEQYF,TGTGCCATCAGTGGGATTAGCGGGGGATCCCCCTCGGAGCAGTACTTC
TRBJ2-1,NA,TRBV11-2,TRBD2,CAGSPGRVFNNEQFF,TGTGCCGGCAGCCCTGGGAGGGTTTTCAACAATGAGCAGTTCTTC
TRBJ2-1,few,TRBV5-1,TRBD2,CASSLEGLAGADEQFF,TGCGCCAGCAGCTTGGAGGGACTAGCGGGGGCTGATGAGCAGTTCTTC
TRBJ2-4,few,TRBV28,TRBD1,CASSPRTGVAIQYF,TGTGCCAGCAGTCCCCGGACAGGGGTGGCCATTCAGTACTTC
TRBJ1-3,NA,TRBV28,NA,CASSLGDFISGNTIYF,TGTGCCAGCAGTCTGGGAGATTTTATCTCTGGAAACACCATATATTTT
TRBJ1-1,NA,TRBV12-3/TRBV12-4,TRBD1,CASSFYSGQLEAFF,TGTGCCAGCAGTTTTTACTCGGGACAGTTGGAAGCTTTCTTT
TRBJ1-5,few,TRBV11-2,NA,CASSGDRNQPQHF,TGTGCCAGCAGCGGAGACAGGAATCAGCCCCAGCATTTT
TRBJ2-1,NA,TRBV20-1,TRBD1,CSASLGRGQSYNEQFF,TGCAGTGCTAGTCTGGGTAGGGGGCAATCCTACAATGAGCAGTTCTTC
TRBJ1-1,few,TRBV3-1,NA,CASSHGTSNTEAFF,TGTGCCAGCAGCCACGGGACTTCGAACACTGAAGCTTTCTTT
TRBJ2-3,many,TRBV20-1,NA,CSASLVTSQYF,TGCAGTGCTAGTTTAGTCACTTCGCAGTATTTT
TRBJ2-3,few,TRBV12-3/TRBV12-4,NA,CASSRTPNTQYF,TGTGCCAGCAGCCGGACTCCAAATACGCAGTATTTT
TRBJ2-5,many,TRBV11-1,NA,CASSLSGLLYQETQYF,TGTGCCAGCAGCTTATCGGGCCTTCTGTACCAAGAGACCCAGTACTTC
TRBJ2-7,many,TRBV12-3/TRBV12-4,NA,CASSSQGGYEQYF,TGTGCCAGCAGTTCCCAGGGGGGGTACGAGCAGTACTTC
TRBJ2-5,NA,TRBV2,NA,CASSAGRIQETQYF,TGTGCCAGCAGTGCCGGACGGATACAAGAGACCCAGTACTTC
TRBJ1-2,many,TRBV14,NA,CASSQDRRGLYGYTF,TGTGCCAGCAGCCAAGATCGGCGGGGTCTCTATGGCTACACCTTC
TRBJ2-1,few,TRBV7-2,TRBD1,CASSPQTGGACNEQFF,TGTGCCAGCAGCCCCCAGACAGGGGGCGCGTGCAATGAGCAGTTCTTC
TRBJ1-6,few,TRBV20-1,NA,CSAPAIGYNSPLHF,TGCAGTGCACCGGCGATCGGCTATAATTCACCCCTCCACTTT
TRBJ2-7,many,TRBV7-2,TRBD1,CASSSTGVRYEQYF,TGTGCCAGCAGTTCTACAGGGGTTCGCTACGAGCAGTACTTC
TRBJ1-4,few,TRBV20-1,NA,CSVAANEKLFF,TGCAGTGTAGCGGCTAATGAAAAACTGTTTTTT
TRBJ2-5,many,TRBV5-1,TRBD1,CASSLPGQGAGETQYF,TGCGCCAGCAGCTTGCCCGGACAGGGGGCAGGAGAGACCCAGTACTTC
TRBJ2-1,NA,TRBV6-4,TRBD2,CVSSVGLAGDEQFF,TGTGTCAGCAGTGTGGGACTAGCAGGCGATGAGCAGTTCTTC
TRBJ1-4,few,TRBV27,NA,CASGPVWGSPNEKLFF,TGTGCCAGCGGACCCGTGTGGGGGAGTCCTAATGAAAAACTGTTTTTT
TRBJ1-4,many,TRBV4-3,NA,CASSQPGQTNEKLFF,TGCGCCAGCAGCCAGCCAGGGCAGACTAATGAAAAACTGTTTTTT
TRBJ1-2,few,TRBV29-1,NA,CSVEDLKSYGYTF,TGCAGCGTTGAAGATCTTAAGAGCTATGGCTACACCTTC
TRBJ2-1,NA,TRBV19,NA,CASSPCGGRAHNEQFF,TGTGCCAGTAGTCCCTGCGGAGGGAGAGCCCACAATGAGCAGTTCTTC
TRBJ1-1,NA,TRBV29-1,NA,CSVVWQPNTEAFF,TGCAGCGTTGTTTGGCAGCCGAACACTGAAGCTTTCTTT